This T cell receptor (beta chain) was sequenced in a study of cytomegalovirus exposure and HLA in healthy donors. Overall study findings and caveats: Most of the TCR beta V segments (in an earlier analysis) were productive either about 87% or about 30% of the time. V segments that were indistinguishable, TRBV6-2 and TRBV6-3 among them, were omitted from analysis.

Germline V gene sequence: CDR1 SNHLY, CDR2 FYNNEI. V lost 4 bases to trimming and J lost 5 bases; unmatched junction nucleotides: 4. The CDR3 length is 13 residues. With 60 Vbeta and 13 Jbeta primers, the PCR was carried out. Only in-frame clones appear in the TCRdb table, and some are missing; sequencing was by immunoSEQ multiplex PCR. The sample yields tens of thousands of clones, of which the top ten take up approximately 0.7%. To note about this clone: Its antigen remains unknown.

Although they were nominally healthy when sampled, donors likely had unrecorded immune exposures. The clonotype comes from a man younger than 40 in good health and CMV-seronegative. This rearrangement joins TRBV2 to TRBJ2-5; 7 bases are a match to TRBD2. Sequencing input: PBMCs. The CDR3 loop reads CASSGLAAETQYF. For the CDR3, the DNA is TGTGCCAGCAGTGGTCTAGCGGCCGAGACCCAGTACTTC.